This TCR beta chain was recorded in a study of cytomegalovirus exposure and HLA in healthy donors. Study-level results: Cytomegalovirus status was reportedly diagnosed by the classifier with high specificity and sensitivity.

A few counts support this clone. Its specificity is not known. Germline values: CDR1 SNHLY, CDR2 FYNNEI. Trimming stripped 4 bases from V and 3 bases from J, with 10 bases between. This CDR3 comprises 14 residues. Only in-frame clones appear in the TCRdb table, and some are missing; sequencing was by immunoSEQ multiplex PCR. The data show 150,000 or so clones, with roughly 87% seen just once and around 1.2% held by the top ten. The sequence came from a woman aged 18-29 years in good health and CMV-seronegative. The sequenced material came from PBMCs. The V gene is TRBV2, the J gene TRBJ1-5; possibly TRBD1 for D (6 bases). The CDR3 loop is CASSGTAYNQPQHF. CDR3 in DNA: TGTGCCAGCAGTGGGACAGCGTACAATCAGCCCCAGCATTTT.